These T cell receptor beta chains were read from a single sample in a study of beta chain features in type 1 diabetes. TCRdb's copy holds only in-frame clones and misses some; the assay was immunoSEQ multiplex PCR. Of hundreds of thousands of clones listed, over 11% are singletons. Sample: naive CD4+ T cells from blood. The source of these receptors is a man aged 18 to 30 with type 1 diabetes. The conserved cysteine and the conserved F or W are not part of the CDR3 here. D genes are given only for firm matches.

j_call d_call v_call cdr3_aa
TRBJ1-5 - TRBV2 ASSDEGPAIQPQH
TRBJ1-1 TRBD1 TRBV9 ASSPRGQTNTEAF
TRBJ2-3 - TRBV4-3 ATGQTPSTDTQY
TRBJ2-1 - TRBV5-1 ASSLGSGTLSPNEQF
TRBJ1-1 - TRBV29-1 SVIRTEAF
TRBJ1-2 - TRBV30 AWGSGRVRREVGYT
TRBJ2-1 TRBD1 TRBV5-6 ASSWKTGEPYNEQF
TRBJ2-5 TRBD1 TRBV30 ASSRQGSSLEQY
TRBJ2-1 TRBD2 TRBV6-1 ASSVSLAVYNEQF
TRBJ2-7 - TRBV6-5 ASSYSGPDEQY
TRBJ2-6 - TRBV20-1 SARGANVLT
TRBJ2-6 - TRBV11-2 ARSSGANVLT
TRBJ2-3 TRBD1 TRBV27 ASSTPGQGAPDTQY
TRBJ2-7 TRBD1 TRBV29-1 SVAARGFYEQY
TRBJ2-3 TRBD2 TRBV30 AWSEGGPTDTQY
TRBJ2-3 - TRBV7-3 ASSLGGSPGWDTQY
TRBJ2-5 - TRBV7-2 ASSLGGPYGIKTQY
TRBJ2-3 TRBD1 TRBV4-1 ASSQSVGTVPGRDTDTQY
TRBJ1-4 TRBD1 TRBV27 ASSFVRGREKLF
TRBJ2-7 TRBD1 TRBV13 ASSRDRVDEQY
TRBJ2-5 - TRBV10-3 AIRGFQETQY
TRBJ1-1 - TRBV5-1 ASSLDGRNTEAF
TRBJ2-7 TRBD2 TRBV7-2 ASGLAGGGYEQY
TRBJ1-5 - TRBV7-9 ASSFGGAGQPQH
TRBJ1-1 - TRBV18 ASSPVGGGTEAF
TRBJ2-2 TRBD1 TRBV7-3 ASSQPGTGAGELF
TRBJ2-1 - TRBV30 AWSVLAQGNEQF
TRBJ2-3 - TRBV4-3 ASSQDLGIRRNTQY
TRBJ2-7 TRBD1 TRBV27 ASSLWTGGIAYEQY
TRBJ2-7 TRBD2 TRBV28 ASSERGAVSYEQY
TRBJ2-1 TRBD2 TRBV19 ASRTGTSFNEQF
TRBJ2-2 - TRBV5-6 ASSLIRGGTGELF
TRBJ2-6 - TRBV7-2 ASTAQSSGANVLT
TRBJ2-5 - TRBV18 ASSPRRGQETQY
TRBJ2-7 TRBD1 TRBV7-2 ASSLEGQPYEQY
TRBJ2-3 - TRBV2 ASSEVQHTDTQY
TRBJ2-3 TRBD2 TRBV6-1 ATTPSGADTQY
TRBJ1-3 - TRBV14 ASSASPRVSGNTIY
TRBJ2-1 - TRBV18 ASSPRSTPFLEQF
TRBJ1-2 TRBD1 TRBV30 AWSLTGTGYT
TRBJ2-5 TRBD1 TRBV15 ATSRTLGQGETQY
TRBJ1-5 TRBD1 TRBV30 AWSVPGQGPYSNQPQH
TRBJ2-1 TRBD2 TRBV6-1 ASRPGTSGYNEQF
TRBJ1-4 - TRBV6-5 ASNRGGNEKLF
TRBJ2-4 TRBD2 TRBV9 ASRASGGAGLVDIQY